Listed below are T cell receptor beta chains from one sample, sequenced in a study of post-analysis software for immune sequencing data. Each CDR3 protein gets one entry after TCRdb re-called the PCR reads with MiXCR. The data contain 250,000 to 300,000 distinct CDR3 sequences, 36% of them singletons. Source material: blood. The receptors originated from a girl between 10 and 17 years old with multiple sclerosis. Both conserved end residues are part of each CDR3. Clone size is shown for a subset of rows, as once, few, many or a class of expanded clone.

V	size	J	CDR3
TRBV13	NA	TRBJ2-3	CASSPSGAGWGTDTQYF
TRBV5-1	many	TRBJ1-2	CASSSQVGRSNYGYTF
TRBV2	many	TRBJ1-2	CASNGYTF
TRBV12-3/TRBV12-4	few	TRBJ2-5	CVSSAGDEQYF
TRBV7-3	few	TRBJ2-6	CASSEDTYSGANVLTF
TRBV20-1	few	TRBJ1-1	CSACQGMGTEAFF
TRBV10-2	NA	TRBJ2-3	CASSLRGTVLGDTQYF
TRBV15	NA	TRBJ1-5	CATSRATGAGNQPQHF
TRBV20-1	NA	TRBJ2-3	CSATLTSGGPDTQYF
TRBV29-1	many	TRBJ2-5	CSVTTRDSEETQYF
TRBV5-1	NA	TRBJ1-1	CASSLGQGSTSEAFF
TRBV10-3	many	TRBJ2-1	CAISPGTPAQFF
TRBV3-1	many	TRBJ2-5	CASSLPPVGLNRETQYF
TRBV7-9	many	TRBJ2-1	CASSRLDSEQFF
TRBV20-1	many	TRBJ2-7	CSAMSGQGDDEQYF
TRBV5-1	NA	TRBJ2-3	CASSLGGGLAGSDTQYF
TRBV4-2	NA	NA	CASSQVTGGYEQYF
TRBV7-6	few	TRBJ2-7	CAGSLVQGILYEQYF
TRBV20-1	once	TRBJ2-3	CSARGGLAVDTQYF
TRBV29-1	few	TRBJ2-7	CSVEDPGLRQYF
TRBV20-1	many	TRBJ1-5	CSARDWENQPQHF
TRBV20-1	few	TRBJ2-7	CSARRRGGTGEYEQYF
TRBV29-1	few	TRBJ2-2	CSVATGGGSNGELFF
TRBV3-1	many	TRBJ2-1	CASSLFRHEQFF
TRBV7-2	NA	TRBJ2-3	CASSLLGAVRDTQYF
TRBV2	NA	TRBJ1-1	CASSDQGMNTEAFF